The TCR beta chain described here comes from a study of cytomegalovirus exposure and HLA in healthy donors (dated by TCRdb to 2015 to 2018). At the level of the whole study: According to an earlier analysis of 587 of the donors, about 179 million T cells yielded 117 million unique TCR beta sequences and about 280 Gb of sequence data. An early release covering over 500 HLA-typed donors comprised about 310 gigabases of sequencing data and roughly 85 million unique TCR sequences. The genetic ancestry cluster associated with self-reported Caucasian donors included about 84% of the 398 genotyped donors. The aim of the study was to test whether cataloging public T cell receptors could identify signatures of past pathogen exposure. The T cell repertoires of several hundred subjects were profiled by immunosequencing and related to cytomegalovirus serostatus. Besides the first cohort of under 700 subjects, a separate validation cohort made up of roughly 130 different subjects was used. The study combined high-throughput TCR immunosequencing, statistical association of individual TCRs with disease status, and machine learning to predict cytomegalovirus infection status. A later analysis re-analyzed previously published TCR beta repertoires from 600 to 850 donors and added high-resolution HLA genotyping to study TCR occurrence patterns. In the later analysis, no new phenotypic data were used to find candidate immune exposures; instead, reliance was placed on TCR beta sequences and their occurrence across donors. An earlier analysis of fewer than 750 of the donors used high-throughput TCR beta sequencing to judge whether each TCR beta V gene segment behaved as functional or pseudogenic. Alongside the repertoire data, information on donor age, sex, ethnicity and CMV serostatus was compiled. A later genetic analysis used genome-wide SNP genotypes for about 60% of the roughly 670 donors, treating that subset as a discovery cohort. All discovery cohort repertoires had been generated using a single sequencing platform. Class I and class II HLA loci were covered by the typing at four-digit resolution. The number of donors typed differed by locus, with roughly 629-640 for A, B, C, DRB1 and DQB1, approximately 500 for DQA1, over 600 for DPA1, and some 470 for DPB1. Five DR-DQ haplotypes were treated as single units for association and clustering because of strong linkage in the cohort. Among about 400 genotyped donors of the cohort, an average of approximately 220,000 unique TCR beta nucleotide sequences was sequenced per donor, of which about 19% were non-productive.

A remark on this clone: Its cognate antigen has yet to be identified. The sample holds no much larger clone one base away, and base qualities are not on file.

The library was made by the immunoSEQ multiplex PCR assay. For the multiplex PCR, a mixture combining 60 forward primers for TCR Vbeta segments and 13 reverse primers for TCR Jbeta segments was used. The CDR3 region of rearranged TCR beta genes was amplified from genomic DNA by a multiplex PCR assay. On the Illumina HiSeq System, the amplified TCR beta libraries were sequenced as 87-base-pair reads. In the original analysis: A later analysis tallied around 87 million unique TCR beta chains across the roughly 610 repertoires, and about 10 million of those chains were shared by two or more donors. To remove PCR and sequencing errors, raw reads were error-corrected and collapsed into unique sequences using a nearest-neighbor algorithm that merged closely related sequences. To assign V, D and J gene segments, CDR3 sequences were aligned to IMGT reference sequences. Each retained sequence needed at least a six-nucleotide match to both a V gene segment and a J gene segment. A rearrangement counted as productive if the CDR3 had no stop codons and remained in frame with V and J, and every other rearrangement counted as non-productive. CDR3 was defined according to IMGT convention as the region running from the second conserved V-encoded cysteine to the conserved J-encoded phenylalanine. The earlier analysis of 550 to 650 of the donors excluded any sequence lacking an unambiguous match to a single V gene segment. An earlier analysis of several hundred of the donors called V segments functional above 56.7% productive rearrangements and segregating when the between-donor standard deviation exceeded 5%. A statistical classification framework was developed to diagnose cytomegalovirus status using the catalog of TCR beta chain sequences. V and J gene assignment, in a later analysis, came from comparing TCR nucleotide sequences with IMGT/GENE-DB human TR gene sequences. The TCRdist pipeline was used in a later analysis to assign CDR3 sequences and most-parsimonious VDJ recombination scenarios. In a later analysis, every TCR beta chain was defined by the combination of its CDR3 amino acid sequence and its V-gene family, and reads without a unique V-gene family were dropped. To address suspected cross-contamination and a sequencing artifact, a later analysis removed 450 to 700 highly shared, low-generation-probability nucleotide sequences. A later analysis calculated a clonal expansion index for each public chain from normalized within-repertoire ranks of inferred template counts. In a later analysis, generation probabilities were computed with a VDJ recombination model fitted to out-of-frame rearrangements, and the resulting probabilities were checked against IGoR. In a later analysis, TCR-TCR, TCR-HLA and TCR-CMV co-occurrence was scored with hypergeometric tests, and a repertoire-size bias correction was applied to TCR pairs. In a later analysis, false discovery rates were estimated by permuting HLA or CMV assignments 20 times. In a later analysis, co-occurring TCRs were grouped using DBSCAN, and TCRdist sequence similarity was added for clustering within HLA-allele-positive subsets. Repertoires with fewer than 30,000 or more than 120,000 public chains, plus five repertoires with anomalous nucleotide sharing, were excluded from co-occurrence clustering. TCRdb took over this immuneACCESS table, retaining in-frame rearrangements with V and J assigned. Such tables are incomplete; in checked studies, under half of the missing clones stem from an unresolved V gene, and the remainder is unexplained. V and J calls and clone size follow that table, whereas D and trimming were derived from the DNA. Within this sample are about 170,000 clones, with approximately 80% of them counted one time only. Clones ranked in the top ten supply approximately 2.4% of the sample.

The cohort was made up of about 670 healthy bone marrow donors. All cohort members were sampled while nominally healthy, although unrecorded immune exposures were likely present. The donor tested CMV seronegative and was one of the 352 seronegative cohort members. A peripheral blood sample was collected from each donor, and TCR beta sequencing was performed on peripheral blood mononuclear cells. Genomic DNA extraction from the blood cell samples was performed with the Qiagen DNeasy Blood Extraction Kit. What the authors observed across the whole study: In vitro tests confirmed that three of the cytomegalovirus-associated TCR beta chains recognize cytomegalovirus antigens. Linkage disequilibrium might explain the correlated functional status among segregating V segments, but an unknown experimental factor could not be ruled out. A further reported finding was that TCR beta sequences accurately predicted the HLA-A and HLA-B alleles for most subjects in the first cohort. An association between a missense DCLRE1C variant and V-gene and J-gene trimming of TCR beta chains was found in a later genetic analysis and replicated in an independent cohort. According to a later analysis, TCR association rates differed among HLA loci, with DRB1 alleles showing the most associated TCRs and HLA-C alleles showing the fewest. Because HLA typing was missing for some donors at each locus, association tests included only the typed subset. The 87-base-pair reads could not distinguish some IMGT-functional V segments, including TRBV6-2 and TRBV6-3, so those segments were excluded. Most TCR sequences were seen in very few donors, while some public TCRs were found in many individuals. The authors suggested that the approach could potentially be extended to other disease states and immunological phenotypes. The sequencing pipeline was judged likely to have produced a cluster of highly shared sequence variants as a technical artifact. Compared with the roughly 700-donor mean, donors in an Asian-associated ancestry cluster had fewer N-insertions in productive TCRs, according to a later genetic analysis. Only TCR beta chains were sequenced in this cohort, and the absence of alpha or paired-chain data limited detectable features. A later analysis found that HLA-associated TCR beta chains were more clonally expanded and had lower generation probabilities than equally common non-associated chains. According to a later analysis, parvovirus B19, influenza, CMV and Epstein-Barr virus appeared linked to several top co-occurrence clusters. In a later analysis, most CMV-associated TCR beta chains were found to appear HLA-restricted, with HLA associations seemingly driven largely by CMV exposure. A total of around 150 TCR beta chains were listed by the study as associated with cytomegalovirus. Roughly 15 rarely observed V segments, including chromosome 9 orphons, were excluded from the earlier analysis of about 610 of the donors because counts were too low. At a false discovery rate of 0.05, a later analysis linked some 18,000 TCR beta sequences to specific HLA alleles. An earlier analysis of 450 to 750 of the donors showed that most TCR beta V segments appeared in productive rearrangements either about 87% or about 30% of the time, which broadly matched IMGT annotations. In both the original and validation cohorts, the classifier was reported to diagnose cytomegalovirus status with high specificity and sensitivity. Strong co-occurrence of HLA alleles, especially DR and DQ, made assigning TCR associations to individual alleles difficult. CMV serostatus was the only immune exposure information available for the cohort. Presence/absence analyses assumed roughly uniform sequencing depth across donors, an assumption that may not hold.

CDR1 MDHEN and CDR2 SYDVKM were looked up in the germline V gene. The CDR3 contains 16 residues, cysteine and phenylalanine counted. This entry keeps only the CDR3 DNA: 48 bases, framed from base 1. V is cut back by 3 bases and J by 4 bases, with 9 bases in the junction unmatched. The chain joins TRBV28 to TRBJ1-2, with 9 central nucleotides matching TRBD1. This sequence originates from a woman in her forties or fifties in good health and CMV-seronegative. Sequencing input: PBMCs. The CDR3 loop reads CASSLVSSGQGYGYTF. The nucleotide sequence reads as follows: TGTGCCAGCAGTTTGGTCTCATCGGGACAGGGCTATGGCTACACCTTC.